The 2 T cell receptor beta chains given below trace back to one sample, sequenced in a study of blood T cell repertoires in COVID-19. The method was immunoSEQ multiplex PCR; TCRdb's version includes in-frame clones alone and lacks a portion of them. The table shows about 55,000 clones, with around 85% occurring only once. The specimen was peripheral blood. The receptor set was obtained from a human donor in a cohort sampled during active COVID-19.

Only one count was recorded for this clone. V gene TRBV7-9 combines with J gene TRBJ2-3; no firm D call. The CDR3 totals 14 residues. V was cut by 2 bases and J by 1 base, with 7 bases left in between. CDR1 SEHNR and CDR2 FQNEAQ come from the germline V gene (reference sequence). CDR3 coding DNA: TGTGCCAGCAGCTTAACTCAGGGCACAGATACGCAGTATTTT. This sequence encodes CASSLTQGTDTQYF.

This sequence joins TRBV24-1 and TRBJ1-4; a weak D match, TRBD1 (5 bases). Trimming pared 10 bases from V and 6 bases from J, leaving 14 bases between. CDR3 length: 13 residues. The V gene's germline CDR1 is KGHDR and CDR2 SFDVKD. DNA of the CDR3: TGTGCCACAGCGGGACGGAGGGATGAAAAACTGTTTTTT. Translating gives CATAGRRDEKLFF.